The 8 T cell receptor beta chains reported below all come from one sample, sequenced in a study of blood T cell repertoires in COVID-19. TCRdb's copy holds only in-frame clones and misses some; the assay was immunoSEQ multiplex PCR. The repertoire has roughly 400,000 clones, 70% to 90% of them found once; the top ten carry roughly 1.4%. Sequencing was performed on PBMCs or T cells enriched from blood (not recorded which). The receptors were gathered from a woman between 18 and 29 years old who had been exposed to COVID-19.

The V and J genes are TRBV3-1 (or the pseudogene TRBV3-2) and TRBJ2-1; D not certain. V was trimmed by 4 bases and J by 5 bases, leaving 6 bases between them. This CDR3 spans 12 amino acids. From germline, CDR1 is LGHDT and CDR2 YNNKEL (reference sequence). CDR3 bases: TGTGCCAGCAGCCGCTTAGACAATGAGCAGTTCTTC. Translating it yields CASSRLDNEQFF.

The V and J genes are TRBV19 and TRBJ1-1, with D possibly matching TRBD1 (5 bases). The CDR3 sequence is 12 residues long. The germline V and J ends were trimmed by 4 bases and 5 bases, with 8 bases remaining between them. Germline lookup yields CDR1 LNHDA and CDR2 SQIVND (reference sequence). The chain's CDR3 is CASSKRGTEAFF. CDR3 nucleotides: TGTGCCAGTAGTAAAAGGGGTACTGAAGCTTTCTTT.

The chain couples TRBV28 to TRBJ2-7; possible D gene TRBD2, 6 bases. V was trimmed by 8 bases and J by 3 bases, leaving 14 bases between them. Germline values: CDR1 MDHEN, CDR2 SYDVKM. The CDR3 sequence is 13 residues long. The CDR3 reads CASVAGINYEQYF. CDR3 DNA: TGTGCCAGCGTGGCGGGAATAAACTACGAGCAGTACTTC. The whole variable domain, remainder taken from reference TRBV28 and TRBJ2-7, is DVKVTQSSRYLVKRTGEKVFLECVQDMDHENMFWYRQDPGLGLRLIYFSYDVKMKEKGDIPEGYSVSREKKERFSLILESASTNQTSMYLCASVAGINYEQYFGPGTRLTVT.

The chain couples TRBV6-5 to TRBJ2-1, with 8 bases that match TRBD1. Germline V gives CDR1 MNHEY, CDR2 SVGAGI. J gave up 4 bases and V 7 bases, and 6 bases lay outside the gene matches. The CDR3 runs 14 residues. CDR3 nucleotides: TGTGCCAGCACCGAGAGGACAGGGTACAATGAGCAGTTCTTC. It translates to CASTERTGYNEQFF.

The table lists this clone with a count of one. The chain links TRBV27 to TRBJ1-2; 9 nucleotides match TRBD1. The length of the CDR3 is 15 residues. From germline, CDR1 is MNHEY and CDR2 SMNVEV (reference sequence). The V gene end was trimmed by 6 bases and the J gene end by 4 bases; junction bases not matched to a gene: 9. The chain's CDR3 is CASSRGTQGAYGYTF. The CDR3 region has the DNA TGTGCCAGCAGCCGAGGGACACAGGGGGCCTATGGCTACACCTTC.

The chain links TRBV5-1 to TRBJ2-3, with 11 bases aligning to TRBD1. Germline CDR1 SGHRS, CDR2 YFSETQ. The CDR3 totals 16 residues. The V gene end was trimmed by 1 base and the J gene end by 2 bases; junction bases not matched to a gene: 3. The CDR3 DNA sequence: TGCGCCAGCAGCTTGAATGGACAGGGGGCCACAGATACGCAGTATTTT. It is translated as CASSLNGQGATDTQYF.

CDR3 coding DNA: TGTGCCAGCAGCCCTCAGGGCCGGAGGGGTTTTAACAATGAGCAGTTCTTC. This encodes CASSPQGRRGFNNEQFF. V gene TRBV11-2 combines with J gene TRBJ2-1; a weak D match, TRBD2 (6 bases). The germline V gene has CDR1 SGHAT and CDR2 FQNNGV. There are 17 residues in the CDR3. The germline V and J ends were trimmed by 5 bases and 5 bases, with 22 bases remaining between them.

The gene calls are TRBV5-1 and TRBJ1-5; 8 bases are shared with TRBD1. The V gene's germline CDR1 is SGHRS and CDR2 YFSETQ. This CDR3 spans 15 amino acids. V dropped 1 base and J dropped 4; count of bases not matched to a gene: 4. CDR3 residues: CASSLMTGVNQPQHF. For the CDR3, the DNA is TGCGCCAGCAGCTTGATGACAGGGGTTAATCAGCCCCAGCATTTT. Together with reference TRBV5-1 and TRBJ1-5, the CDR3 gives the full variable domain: KAGVTQTPRYLIKTRGQQVTLSCSPISGHRSVSWYQQTPGQGLQFLFEYFSETQRNKGNFPGRFSGRQFSNSRSEMNVSTLELGDSALYLCASSLMTGVNQPQHFGDGTRLSIL.